This T cell receptor beta chain is from a study of shared clonotypes between healthy human individuals. The repertoire was sequenced with immunoSEQ multiplex PCR; TCRdb's copy has only in-frame clones and lacks some. This table holds millions of clones, 85% to 95% found once. The CDR3 is 14 amino acids. V lost 6 bases, J lost 8 bases, and 12 bases stayed unmatched. Germline V lookup: CDR1 SEHNR, CDR2 FQNEAQ (reference sequence). CD8 cells classed as naive were CD45RO-negative and positively selected for CCR7, excluding terminally differentiated effector memory CD45RA+ cells. The receptor comes from a young man in good health. What was sequenced was naive CD8+ T cells sorted from blood. The genes are TRBV7-9 and TRBJ1-1; TRBD1 matches at 7 bases. The CDR3 here is CASSVRGGPLEAFF. The CDR3 coding sequence is TGTGCCAGCAGTGTCAGGGGGGGCCCCCTGGAAGCTTTCTTT.